This TCR beta chain emerged from a study of shared clonotypes between healthy human individuals. Study background: Three plates were used per donor for CD4 naive, three for CD4 memory, two for CD8 naive and one for CD8 memory. The study's findings and limits: Represented diversity (both genetic and exposure-history) was limited by the small number of donors.

Of note for this clone: Its antigen is undetermined. The same CDR3 arises from other DNA sequences in this sample as well.

Per germline, CDR1 SGHRS and CDR2 YFSETQ. V dropped 0 bases and J dropped 5 bases, with 6 bases sitting between them. This CDR3 is 13 amino acids long. Every subset had its genomic DNA shared out evenly among several immunoSEQ plates. The authors' processing: Junction-only immunoSEQ sequences carried no quality scores, so filtering differed. The data were produced by immunoSEQ multiplex PCR, yet TCRdb's version contains in-frame clones alone and is incomplete. V and J calls and clone size are those listed in that table; D and trimming were worked out from the DNA. This sample has over 2 million clones; under 95% occur once, and the top ten carry approximately 0.39%.

Sequenced sample: naive CD4+ T cells from PBMCs. Sample subset: CD45RA+ positively selected. The source is a man younger than 30 in good health. Some clones in this sample may be carry-over from other donors' samples. The V call is TRBV5-1, the J call TRBJ2-4; D gene uncertain. The CDR3 DNA follows: TGCGCCAGCAGCTTGGAGGCGGAAAACATTCAGTACTTC. It specifies CASSLEAENIQYF.